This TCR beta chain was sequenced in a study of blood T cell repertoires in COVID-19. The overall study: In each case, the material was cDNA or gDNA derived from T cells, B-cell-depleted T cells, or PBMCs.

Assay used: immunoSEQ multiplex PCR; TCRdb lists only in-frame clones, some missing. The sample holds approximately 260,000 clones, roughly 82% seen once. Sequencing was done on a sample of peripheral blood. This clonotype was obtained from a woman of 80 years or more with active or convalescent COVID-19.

CDR3 protein: CASSPPRGGELFF. The CDR3, as DNA: TGTGCCAGCTCACCTCCTCGCGGCGGGGAGCTGTTTTTT. The chain joins TRBV18 to TRBJ2-2; no clear D. The V gene's germline CDR1 is KGHSH and CDR2 LQKENI. V dropped 3 bases and J dropped 7 bases, with 9 bases sitting between them. The length of the CDR3 is 13 residues.